A single sample gave rise to the 25 T cell receptor beta chains below, sequenced in a study of T cell responses to AZD1222 COVID-19 vaccine. Sequencing was performed with immunoSEQ multiplex PCR; in TCRdb, only in-frame clones are kept and a portion is missing. The sample consists of some 100,000 clones, more than 70% of them appearing once. The sample here was peripheral blood, taken 28 days after the second AZD1222 dose. The receptors originated from an adult who received the AZD1222 COVID-19 vaccine.

The V gene is TRBV27, the J gene TRBJ2-1, with 7 nucleotides matching TRBD2. The germline V gene has CDR1 MNHEY and CDR2 SMNVEV (reference sequence). J gave up 2 bases and V 1 base, and 2 bases lay outside the gene matches. CDR3 length: 15 residues. The CDR3 DNA sequence: TGTGCCAGCAGTTTATTGGGGGGGGCCTACAATGAGCAGTTCTTC. This gives the protein CASSLLGGAYNEQFF.

This rearrangement joins TRBV9 to TRBJ1-2; 8 nucleotides line up with TRBD1. Germline CDR1 and CDR2: SGDLS and YYNGEE. The junction had 6 bases not matched to a gene; V was cut back by 3 bases and J by 2 bases. The CDR3 runs to 15 residues. The CDR3 region has the DNA TGTGCCAGCAGCGCTCAGGGGGCAGGAAACTATGGCTACACCTTC. Encoded protein: CASSAQGAGNYGYTF.

The chain is built from TRBV19 and TRBJ2-3; no clear D. Germline loops: CDR1 LNHDA, CDR2 SQIVND (reference sequence). V was pared by 5 bases and J by 7 bases, with 7 bases between. The CDR3 length is 11 residues. The CDR3 sequence: CASSRANTQYF. DNA for the CDR3: TGTGCCAGTAGTCGAGCAAATACGCAGTATTTT. The full variable domain, in which reference TRBV19 and TRBJ2-3 provide the parts outside the CDR3, is DGGITQSPKYLFRKEGQNVTLSCEQNLNHDAMYWYRQDPGQGLRLIYYSQIVNDFQKGDIAEGYSVSREKKESFPLTVTSAQKNPTAFYLCASSRANTQYFGPGTRLTVL.

The J gene is TRBJ1-5, the V gene TRBV19, with D perhaps matching TRBD1 (5 bases). The CDR3 runs 13 residues. Trimming stripped 3 bases from V and 9 bases from J, with 12 bases between. Germline V gives CDR1 LNHDA, CDR2 SQIVND (reference sequence). The CDR3 sequence is CASSMGTPGPQHF. CDR3 bases: TGTGCCAGTAGTATGGGGACCCCAGGGCCCCAGCATTTT. Based on the CDR3 plus reference TRBV19 and TRBJ1-5, the full variable domain is DGGITQSPKYLFRKEGQNVTLSCEQNLNHDAMYWYRQDPGQGLRLIYYSQIVNDFQKGDIAEGYSVSREKKESFPLTVTSAQKNPTAFYLCASSMGTPGPQHFGDGTRLSIL.

This rearrangement joins TRBV4-1 to TRBJ1-2; TRBD1 is a possible D gene (6 bases). Germline CDR1 MGHRA, CDR2 YSYEKL. V was cut by 3 bases and J by 4 bases, with 9 bases left in between. This CDR3 region has 13 residues. The CDR3 nucleotides are TGCGCCAGCAGCCAGGGGGCAACCTATGGCTACACCTTC. Its translation: CASSQGATYGYTF.

CDR3: CAWSPPWGAGEQFF. CDR3 nucleotides: TGTGCCTGGAGTCCTCCCTGGGGGGCGGGTGAGCAGTTCTTC. The chain recombines TRBV30 with TRBJ2-1; either TRBD1 or TRBD2 may fit D (6 bases each). The V end was cut by 2 bases, the J end by 9 bases, with 17 bases between. The CDR3 consists of 14 residues. Germline V gene lookup returns CDR1 GTSNPN and CDR2 SVGIG (reference sequence).

The rearrangement uses TRBV6-5 and TRBJ1-1, with D perhaps matching TRBD1 (5 bases). V was trimmed by 2 bases and J by 1 base, leaving 11 bases between them. The CDR3 is made up of 15 amino acids. Germline CDR1 reads MNHEY; CDR2 reads SVGAGI. CDR3 DNA: TGTGCCAGCAGTTACAATAGGGGACCGAACACTGAAGCTTTCTTT. Amino acid sequence: CASSYNRGPNTEAFF.

The rearrangement links TRBV7-9 to TRBJ1-1; tentative D call: TRBD1 (6 bases). Germline V CDR1 and CDR2: SEHNR, FQNEAQ (reference sequence). The CDR3 is 13 residues long. The V and J ends lost 5 bases and 5 bases respectively, with 12 bases between them. The CDR3 nucleotides read TGTGCCAGCAGCCTGAAAGGGGGAACTGAAGCTTTCTTT. Its protein product is CASSLKGGTEAFF.

This clone was seen a single time. J is TRBJ1-1 and V is TRBV6-2 or TRBV6-3; weak D call: TRBD1 (6 bases). Germline values: CDR1 MNHEY, CDR2 SVGEGT. With 0 bases removed from V and 0 bases from J, the gap between germline ends came to 17 bases. CDR3 size: 18 residues. The CDR3 bases are TGTGCCAGCAGTTACTCGCCTGGACAGTATCACATGAACACTGAAGCTTTCTTT. It yields the protein CASSYSPGQYHMNTEAFF.

The CDR3: CASSRAGTTKSHEQFF. CDR3 nucleotide sequence: TGTGCCAGCAGTAGGGCCGGGACTACCAAGTCCCATGAGCAGTTCTTC. The genes are TRBV28 and TRBJ2-1, with 7 bases fitting TRBD2. The CDR3 has 16 amino acids. Trimming removed 5 bases from V and 8 bases from J; junction bases left unmatched: 15. CDR1 and CDR2 (germline): MDHEN, SYDVKM. Full variable domain (outside the CDR3, taken from reference TRBV28 and TRBJ2-1): DVKVTQSSRYLVKRTGEKVFLECVQDMDHENMFWYRQDPGLGLRLIYFSYDVKMKEKGDIPEGYSVSREKKERFSLILESASTNQTSMYLCASSRAGTTKSHEQFFGPGTRLTVL.

The chain recombines TRBV6-6 with TRBJ1-1, with D unclear. CDR3 size: 13 residues. V was trimmed by 8 bases and J by 3 bases, leaving 13 bases between them. Germline V lookup: CDR1 MNHNY, CDR2 SVGAGI (reference sequence). CDR3 protein: CASSHPPDTEAFF. The CDR3 nucleotides are TGTGCCAGCTCCCACCCCCCCGACACTGAAGCTTTCTTT.

The chain employs TRBV18 and TRBJ2-5, with unresolved D. Trimming shortened V by 2 bases and J by 2 bases, and 12 bases separated the two germline ends. CDR3 length: 15 amino acids. CDR1 is KGHSH and CDR2 is LQKENI in the germline V gene. In DNA, the CDR3 is TGTGCCAGCTCACCAGCGGCAGGCCGACAAGAGACCCAGTACTTC. Its translation: CASSPAAGRQETQYF. Looking up the rest from reference TRBV18 and TRBJ2-5 gives the full variable domain: NAGVMQNPRHLVRRRGQEARLRCSPMKGHSHVYWYRQLPEEGLKFMVYLQKENIIDESGMPKERFSAEFPKEGPSILRIQQVVRGDSAAYFCASSPAAGRQETQYFGPGTRLLVL.

In this sample, this clone turned up a few times. This chain links TRBV19 with TRBJ2-7; D is undetermined. The CDR3 spans 12 residues. The germline gives CDR1 LNHDA, CDR2 SQIVND (reference sequence). Trimming stripped 7 bases from V and 7 bases from J, with 14 bases between. In DNA, the CDR3 is TGTGCCAGTAAGGGCGCCACTTGGGAGCAGTACTTC. Amino acid sequence: CASKGATWEQYF.

This chain joins TRBV20-1 and TRBJ1-2; TRBD1 matches 7 bases. CDR1 DFQATT and CDR2 SNEGSKA come from the germline V gene (reference sequence). The CDR3 has 11 amino acids. Trimming took 6 bases from V and 11 from J; bases not matched to a gene: 9. For the CDR3, the DNA is TGCAGTGCCGACAGGGACATGGGATACACCTTC. It translates to CSADRDMGYTF.

In its sample, this clone was seen a few times. V usage is TRBV7-9 and J usage is TRBJ2-3; D might be TRBD1 (6 bases). The CDR3 is made up of 16 amino acids. The germline V gene encodes CDR1 SEHNR and CDR2 FQNEAQ (reference sequence). Trimming removed 1 base at V and 0 bases at J, with 11 bases between. Here the CDR3 reads CASSLVGRGSTDTQYF. Written as DNA, the CDR3 is TGTGCCAGCAGCTTAGTCGGCAGGGGCAGCACAGATACGCAGTATTTT.

The chain combines TRBV27 with TRBJ1-5, with 10 bases identical to TRBD1. Trimming removed 6 bases from V and 3 bases from J; junction bases left unmatched: 5. Germline loops: CDR1 MNHEY, CDR2 SMNVEV (reference sequence). The length of the CDR3 is 15 residues. The CDR3 protein is CASRAGTGDNQPQHF. The CDR3 DNA reads as TGTGCCAGCAGAGCAGGGACAGGGGACAATCAGCCCCAGCATTTT.

The chain employs TRBV7-2 and TRBJ2-7; tentative D call: TRBD1 (6 bases). V shed 6 bases and J shed 5 bases, with 8 bases lying between them. The CDR3 sequence is 11 residues long. Per the germline V gene, CDR1 is SGHTA and CDR2 is FQGNSA. The CDR3 coding sequence is TGTGCCAGCAGAAACAGGGACGAGCAGTACTTC. This codes for CASRNRDEQYF.

This chain joins TRBV3-1 (or the pseudogene TRBV3-2) and TRBJ1-5; no firm D call. There are 13 residues in the CDR3. V shed 2 bases and J shed 9 bases, with 11 bases lying between them. Germline values: CDR1 LGHDT, CDR2 YNNKEL (reference sequence). The CDR3 here is CASSQRDDRPQHF. CDR3 bases: TGTGCCAGCAGCCAACGAGATGACCGGCCCCAGCATTTT.

The CDR3 here is CASSPQTGNTEAFF. CDR3 DNA sequence: TGTGCCAGCAGCCCCCAGACAGGGAACACTGAAGCTTTCTTT. This sequence joins TRBV5-5 and TRBJ1-1, with D tentatively TRBD1 (6 bases). The CDR3 covers 14 residues. Germline V lookup: CDR1 SGHKS, CDR2 YYEKEE (reference sequence). Trimming took 4 bases from V and 1 from J, leaving 11 bases between them.

The chain recombines TRBV23-1 with TRBJ1-5; no firm D call. TRBV23-1 is sorted into the ORF group, with uncertain function. The CDR3 spans 13 residues. The CDR3 DNA follows: TGCGTCATTGGTGGGGATAGCAATCAGCCCCAGCATTTT. Protein product: CVIGGDSNQPQHF.

V gene TRBV7-8 combines with J gene TRBJ2-3; TRBD1 might be the D (5 bases). V lost 4 bases and J 0 bases, leaving 8 bases between the germline ends. The CDR3 spans 14 residues. Germline assignment: CDR1 SGHVS and CDR2 FQNEAQ. The CDR3 coding sequence is TGTGCCAGCAGCTCGGCAGGGAGCACAGATACGCAGTATTTT. It is translated as CASSSAGSTDTQYF.

DNA for the CDR3: TGTGCCAGCAGTCCCGCGGCAGGGACCTATAGCAATCAGCCCCAGCATTTT. It is translated as CASSPAAGTYSNQPQHF. The rearrangement uses TRBV6-2 or TRBV6-3 and TRBJ1-5, with D perhaps matching TRBD1 (5 bases). The CDR3 is 17 amino acids. Per the germline V gene, CDR1 is MNHEY and CDR2 is SVGEGT. Trimming took off 5 bases at V and 0 bases at J, with 17 bases between the two ends.

The V gene is TRBV27, the J gene TRBJ2-3, with 9 bases lining up with TRBD1. Losses at the gene ends were 2 bases for V and 1 base for J; bases not matched to a gene: 1. The CDR3 extends over 15 amino acids. Germline V gene data show CDR1 as MNHEY and CDR2 as SMNVEV (reference sequence). This chain's CDR3 is CASSLRTGGTDTQYF. The CDR3 bases are TGTGCCAGCAGTTTAAGGACAGGGGGCACAGATACGCAGTATTTT.

The chain joins TRBV7-9 to TRBJ2-2, with D uncertain. V was cut by 7 bases and J by 5 bases, with 14 bases left in between. Per germline, CDR1 SEHNR and CDR2 FQNEAQ (reference sequence). This CDR3 is built from 14 residues. In nucleotides, the CDR3 is TGTGCCAGCATTCGGCAGAGACAAACCGGGGAGCTGTTTTTT. Its translation is CASIRQRQTGELFF.

This clone was counted between two and nine times. The chain couples TRBV27 to TRBJ2-6, with D hard to call. The ends were cut back, 8 bases at V and 4 bases at J, with 9 bases in the middle. From germline, CDR1 is MNHEY and CDR2 SMNVEV (reference sequence). There are 13 residues in the CDR3. The CDR3 DNA reads TGTGCCAGCTGTAGAAGCGGGGCCAACGTCCTGACTTTC. This sequence encodes CASCRSGANVLTF.